This T cell receptor beta chain was retrieved from a study of blood T cell repertoires in COVID-19. The wider study: T cells, B-cell-depleted T cells, or PBMCs provided the cDNA or gDNA that served as material.

The length of the CDR3 is 17 residues. V lost 0 bases, J lost 1 base, and 2 bases stayed unmatched. Looked up from germline, CDR1 is LGHDT and CDR2 is YNNKEL (reference sequence). This table comes from immunoSEQ multiplex PCR, and its TCRdb copy is limited to in-frame clones, with some not included. The data contain 150,000 to 200,000 clones, around four fifths of them seen just once; the ten biggest clones take up roughly 5.1%. This clone was counted between two and nine times. The clonotype originates from a woman under 40 with acute or convalescent COVID-19. Sequencing input: peripheral blood. This rearrangement joins TRBV3-1 (or the pseudogene TRBV3-2) to TRBJ2-5; 13 bases are shared with TRBD2. In DNA, the CDR3 is TGTGCCAGCAGCCAAGATGGGACTAGCGGGGCCCAAGAGACCCAGTACTTC. Its protein is CASSQDGTSGAQETQYF.